This T cell receptor beta chain was captured in a study of radiation and T cells in renal cell carcinoma. Note on this clone: Germline is not matched at one junction end, which may reflect a read error.

As to time point: blood 2 weeks post-SBRT. Treatment in this sample: 15 Gy SBRT to primary tumor, nephrectomy 4 weeks later. Serial blood draws occurred at baseline and 2 and 4 weeks post-SBRT. TCRdb's table, derived via immunoSEQ multiplex PCR, lists solely in-frame clones and lacks some. The sample lists more than 95,000 clones, roughly four fifths occurring once. The germline gives CDR1 MNHEY, CDR2 SMNVEV (reference sequence). The CDR3 consists of 10 residues. The source material was blood, sampled from a patient whose treatment included radiotherapy and nephrectomy. The rearrangement joins TRBV27 to TRBJ2-7; no clear D. This sequence originates from a man in his fifties or sixties with renal cell carcinoma. The CDR3: CASGFYEQYF. The CDR3, as DNA: TGTGCCAGCGGTTTCTACGAGCAGTACTTC.